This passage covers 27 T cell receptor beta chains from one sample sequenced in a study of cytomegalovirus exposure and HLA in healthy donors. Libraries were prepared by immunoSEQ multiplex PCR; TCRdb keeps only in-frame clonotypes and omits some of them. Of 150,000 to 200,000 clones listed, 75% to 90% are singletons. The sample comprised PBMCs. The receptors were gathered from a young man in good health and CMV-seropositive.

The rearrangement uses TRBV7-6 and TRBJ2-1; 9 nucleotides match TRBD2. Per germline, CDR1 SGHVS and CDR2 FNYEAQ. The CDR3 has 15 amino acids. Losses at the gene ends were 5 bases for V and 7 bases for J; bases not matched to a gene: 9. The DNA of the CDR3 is TGTGCCAGCAGCCCCGGTTTGCGGGAGGGGAATGAGCAGTTCTTC. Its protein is CASSPGLREGNEQFF.

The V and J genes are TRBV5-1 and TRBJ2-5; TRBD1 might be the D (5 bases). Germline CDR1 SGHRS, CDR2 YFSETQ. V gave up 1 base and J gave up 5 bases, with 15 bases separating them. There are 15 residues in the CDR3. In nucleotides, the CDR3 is TGCGCCAGCAGCTTGTCAGGGATACTCCAGGAGACCCAGTACTTC. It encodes CASSLSGILQETQYF. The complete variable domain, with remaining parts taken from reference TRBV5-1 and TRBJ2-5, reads KAGVTQTPRYLIKTRGQQVTLSCSPISGHRSVSWYQQTPGQGLQFLFEYFSETQRNKGNFPGRFSGRQFSNSRSEMNVSTLELGDSALYLCASSLSGILQETQYFGPGTRLLVL.

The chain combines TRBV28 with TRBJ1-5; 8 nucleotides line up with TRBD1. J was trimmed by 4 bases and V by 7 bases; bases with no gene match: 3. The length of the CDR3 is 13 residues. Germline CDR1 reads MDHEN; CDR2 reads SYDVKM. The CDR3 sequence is CASITGGNQPQHF. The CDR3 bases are TGTGCCAGCATCACAGGGGGGAATCAGCCCCAGCATTTT.

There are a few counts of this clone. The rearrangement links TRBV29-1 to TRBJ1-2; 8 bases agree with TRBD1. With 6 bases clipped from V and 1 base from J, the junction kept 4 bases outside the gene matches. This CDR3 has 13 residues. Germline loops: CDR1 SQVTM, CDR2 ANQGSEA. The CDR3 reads CSVVQGDNYGYTF. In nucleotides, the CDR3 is TGCAGCGTCGTACAGGGGGATAACTATGGCTACACCTTC.

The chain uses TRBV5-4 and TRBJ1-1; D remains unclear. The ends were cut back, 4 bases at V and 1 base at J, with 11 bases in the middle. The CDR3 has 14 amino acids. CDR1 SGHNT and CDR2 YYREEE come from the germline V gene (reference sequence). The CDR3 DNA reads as TGTGCCAGCAGCCGGGTCCTAGAGAACACTGAAGCTTTCTTT. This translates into CASSRVLENTEAFF.

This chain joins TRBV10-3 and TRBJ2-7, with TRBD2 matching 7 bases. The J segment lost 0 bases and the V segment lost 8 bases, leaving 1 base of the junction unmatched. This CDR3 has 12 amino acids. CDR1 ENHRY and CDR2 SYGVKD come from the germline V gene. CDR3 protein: CAIGRGSYEQYF. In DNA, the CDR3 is TGTGCCATCGGGAGGGGCTCCTACGAGCAGTACTTC.

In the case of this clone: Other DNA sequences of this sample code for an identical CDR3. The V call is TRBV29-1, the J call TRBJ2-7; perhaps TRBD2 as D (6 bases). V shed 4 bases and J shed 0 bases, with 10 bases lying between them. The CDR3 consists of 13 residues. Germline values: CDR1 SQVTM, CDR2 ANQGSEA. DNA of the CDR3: TGCAGCGTTGCTCGGGGGAGCTCCTACGAGCAGTACTTC. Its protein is CSVARGSSYEQYF.

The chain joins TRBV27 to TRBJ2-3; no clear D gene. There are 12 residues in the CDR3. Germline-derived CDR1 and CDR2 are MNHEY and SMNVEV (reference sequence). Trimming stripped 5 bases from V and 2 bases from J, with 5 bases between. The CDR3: CASSPNTDTQYF. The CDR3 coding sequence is TGTGCCAGCAGTCCAAACACAGATACGCAGTATTTT.

CDR3 sequence (DNA): TGTGCCTGGAGTCCCTCTAGCGGGAGATGGAATGAGCAGTTCTTC. Translated, it gives CAWSPSSGRWNEQFF. This chain uses TRBV30 with TRBJ2-1; 10 positions match TRBD2. This CDR3 has 15 amino acids. Germline V gives CDR1 GTSNPN, CDR2 SVGIG (reference sequence). The J segment lost 7 bases and the V segment lost 2 bases, leaving 8 bases of the junction unmatched.

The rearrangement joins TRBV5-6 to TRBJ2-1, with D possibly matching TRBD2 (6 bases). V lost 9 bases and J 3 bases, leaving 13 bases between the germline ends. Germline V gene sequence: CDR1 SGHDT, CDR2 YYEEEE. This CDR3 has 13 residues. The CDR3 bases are TGTGCCACCTTCGGCGGGAACTACAATGAGCAGTTCTTC. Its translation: CATFGGNYNEQFF. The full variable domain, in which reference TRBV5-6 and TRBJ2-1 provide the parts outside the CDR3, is DAGVTQSPTHLIKTRGQQVTLRCSPKSGHDTVSWYQQALGQGPQFIFQYYEEEERQRGNFPDRFSGHQFPNYSSELNVNALLLGDSALYLCATFGGNYNEQFFGPGTRLTVL.

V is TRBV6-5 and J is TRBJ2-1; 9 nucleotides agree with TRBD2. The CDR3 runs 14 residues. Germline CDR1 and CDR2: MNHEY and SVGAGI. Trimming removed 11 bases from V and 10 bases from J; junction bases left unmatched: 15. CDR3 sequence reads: CACWGGRALGEQFF. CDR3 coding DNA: TGTGCCTGCTGGGGCGGGAGGGCCCTTGGGGAGCAGTTCTTC.

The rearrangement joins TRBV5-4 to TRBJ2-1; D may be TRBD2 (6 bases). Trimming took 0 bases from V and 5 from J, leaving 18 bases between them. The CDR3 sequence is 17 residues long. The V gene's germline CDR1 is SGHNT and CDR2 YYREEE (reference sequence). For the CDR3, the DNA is TGTGCCAGCAGCTTGGAATTTCACCGGAGGGGTCACAATGAGCAGTTCTTC. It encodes CASSLEFHRRGHNEQFF.

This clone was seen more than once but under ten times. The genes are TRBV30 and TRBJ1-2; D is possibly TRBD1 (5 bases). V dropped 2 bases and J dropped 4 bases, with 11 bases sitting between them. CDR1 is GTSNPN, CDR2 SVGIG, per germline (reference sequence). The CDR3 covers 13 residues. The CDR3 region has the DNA TGTGCCTGGAGTACAGACAGCTCCTATGGCTACACCTTC. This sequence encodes CAWSTDSSYGYTF.

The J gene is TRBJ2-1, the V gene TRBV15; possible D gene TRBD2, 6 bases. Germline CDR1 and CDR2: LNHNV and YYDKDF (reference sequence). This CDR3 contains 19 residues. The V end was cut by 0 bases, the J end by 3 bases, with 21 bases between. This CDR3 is CATSRERGGTQSLYNEQFF. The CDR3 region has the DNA TGTGCCACCAGCAGAGAGCGGGGCGGGACCCAGTCCCTCTACAATGAGCAGTTCTTC.

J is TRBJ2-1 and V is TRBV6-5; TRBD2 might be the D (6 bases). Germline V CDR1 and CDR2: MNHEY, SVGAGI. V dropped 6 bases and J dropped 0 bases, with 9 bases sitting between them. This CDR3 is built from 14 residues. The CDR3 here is CASRAGSSYNEQFF. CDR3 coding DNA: TGTGCCAGCAGGGCCGGGAGCTCCTACAATGAGCAGTTCTTC.

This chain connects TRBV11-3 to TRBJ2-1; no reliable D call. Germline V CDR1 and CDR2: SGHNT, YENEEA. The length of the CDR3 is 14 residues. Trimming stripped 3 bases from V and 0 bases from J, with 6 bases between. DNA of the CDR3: TGTGCCAGCAGCTTGTCGGGCTCCTACAATGAGCAGTTCTTC. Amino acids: CASSLSGSYNEQFF.

The CDR3 DNA reads TGTGCCAGCAGTCTCCTAGCCCTTACCTCTGGGGCCAACGTCCTGACTTTC. It is translated as CASSLLALTSGANVLTF. The chain uses TRBV6-4 and TRBJ2-6; D perhaps matches TRBD2 (5 bases). This CDR3 is built from 17 residues. Trimming shortened V by 5 bases and J by 0 bases, and 14 bases separated the two germline ends. Germline V CDR1 and CDR2: MRHNA, SNTAGT.

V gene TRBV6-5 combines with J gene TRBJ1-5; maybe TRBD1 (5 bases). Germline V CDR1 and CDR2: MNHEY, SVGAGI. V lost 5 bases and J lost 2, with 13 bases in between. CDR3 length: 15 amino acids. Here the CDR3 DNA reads TGTGCCAGCAGTGGCTGGGGCGGGGGCAATCAGCCCCAGCATTTT. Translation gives CASSGWGGGNQPQHF.

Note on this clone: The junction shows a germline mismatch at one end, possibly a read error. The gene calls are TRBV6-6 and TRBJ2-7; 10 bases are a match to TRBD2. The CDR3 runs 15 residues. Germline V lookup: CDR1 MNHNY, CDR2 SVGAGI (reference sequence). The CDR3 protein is CASSYSMPSGSVLSF. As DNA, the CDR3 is TGTGCCAGCAGTTACTCGATGCCTAGCGGGAGTGTATTGAGCTTC.

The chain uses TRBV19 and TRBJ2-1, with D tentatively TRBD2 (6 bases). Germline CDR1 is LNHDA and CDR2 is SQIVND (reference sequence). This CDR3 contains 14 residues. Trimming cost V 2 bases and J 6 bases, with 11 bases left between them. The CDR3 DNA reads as TGTGCCAGTAGTATACCAGCGGGCCTCAATGAGCAGTTCTTC. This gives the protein CASSIPAGLNEQFF.

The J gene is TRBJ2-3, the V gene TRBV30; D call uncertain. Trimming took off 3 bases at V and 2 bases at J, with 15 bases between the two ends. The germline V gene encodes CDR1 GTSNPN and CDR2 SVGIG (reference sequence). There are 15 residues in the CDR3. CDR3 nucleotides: TGTGCCTGGAGCGTGGGTAGCCAAACCACAGATACGCAGTATTTT. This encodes CAWSVGSQTTDTQYF. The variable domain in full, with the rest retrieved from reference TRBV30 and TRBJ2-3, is SQTIHQWPATLVQPVGSPLSLECTVEGTSNPNLYWYRQAAGRGLQLLFYSVGIGQISSEVPQNLSASRPQDRQFILSSKKLLLSDSGFYLCAWSVGSQTTDTQYFGPGTRLTVL.

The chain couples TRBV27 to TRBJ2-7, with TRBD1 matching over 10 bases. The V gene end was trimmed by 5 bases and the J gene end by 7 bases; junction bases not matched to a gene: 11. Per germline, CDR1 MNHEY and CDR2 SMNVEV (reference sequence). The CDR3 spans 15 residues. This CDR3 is CASSPRDRGPEEQYF. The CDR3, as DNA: TGTGCCAGCAGTCCCCGGGACAGGGGCCCGGAAGAGCAGTACTTC.

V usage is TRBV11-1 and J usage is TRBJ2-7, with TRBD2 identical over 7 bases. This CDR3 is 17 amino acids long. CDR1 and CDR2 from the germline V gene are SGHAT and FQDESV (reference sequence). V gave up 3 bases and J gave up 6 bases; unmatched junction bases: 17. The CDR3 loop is CASSFRVSGTTDPEQYF. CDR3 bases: TGTGCCAGCAGCTTCCGGGTTTCCGGGACTACCGATCCCGAGCAGTACTTC.

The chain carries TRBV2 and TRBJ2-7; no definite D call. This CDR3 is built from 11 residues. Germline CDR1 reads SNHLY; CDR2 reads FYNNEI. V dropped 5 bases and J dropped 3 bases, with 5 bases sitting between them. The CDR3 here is CASSFSYEQYF. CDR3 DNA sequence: TGTGCCAGCAGTTTCAGCTACGAGCAGTACTTC.

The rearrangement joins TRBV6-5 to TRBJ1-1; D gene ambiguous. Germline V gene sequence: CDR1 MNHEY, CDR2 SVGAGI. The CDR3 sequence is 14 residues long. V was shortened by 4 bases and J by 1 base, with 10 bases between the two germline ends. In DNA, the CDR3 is TGTGCCAGCAGTTTCCCGAGGCGGAACACTGAAGCTTTCTTT. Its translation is CASSFPRRNTEAFF.

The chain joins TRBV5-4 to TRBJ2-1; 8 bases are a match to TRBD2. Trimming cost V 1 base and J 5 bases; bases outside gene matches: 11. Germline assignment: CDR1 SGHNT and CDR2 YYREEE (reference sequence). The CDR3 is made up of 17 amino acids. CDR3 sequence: CASSLPRPGLGNNEQFF. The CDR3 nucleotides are TGTGCCAGCAGCTTGCCCCGTCCGGGACTAGGAAACAATGAGCAGTTCTTC.

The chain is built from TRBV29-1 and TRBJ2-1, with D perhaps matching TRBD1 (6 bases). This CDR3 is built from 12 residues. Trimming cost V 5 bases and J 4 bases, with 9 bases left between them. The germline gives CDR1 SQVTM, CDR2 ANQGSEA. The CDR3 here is CSVWTEYNEQFF. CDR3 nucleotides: TGCAGCGTTTGGACAGAGTACAATGAGCAGTTCTTC.